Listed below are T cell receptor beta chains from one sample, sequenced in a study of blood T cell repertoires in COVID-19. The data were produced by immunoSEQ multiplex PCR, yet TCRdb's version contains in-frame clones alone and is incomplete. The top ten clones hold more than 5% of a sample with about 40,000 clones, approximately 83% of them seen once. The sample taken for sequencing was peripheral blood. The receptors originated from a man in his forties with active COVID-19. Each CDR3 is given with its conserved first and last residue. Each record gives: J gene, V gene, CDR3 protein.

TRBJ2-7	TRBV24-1	CATSARGSSYEQYF
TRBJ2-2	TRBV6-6	CASSLAGDTGELFF
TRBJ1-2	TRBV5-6	CASSRRGNIGYGYTF
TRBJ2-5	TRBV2	CASSEDWGLAGGETQYF
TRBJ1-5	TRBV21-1	CASSIDNGRSNQPQHF
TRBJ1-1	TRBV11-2	CASSLVPGHDTEAFF
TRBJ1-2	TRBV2	CASSEGTYGYTF
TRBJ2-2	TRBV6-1	CASSETGANTGELFF
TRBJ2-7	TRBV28	CASIQPGLASYEQYF
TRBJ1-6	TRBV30	CAWTGTGVSPLHF
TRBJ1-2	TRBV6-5	CASSTQGAGYGYTF
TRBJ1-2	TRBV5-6	CASSLRGPYGYTF
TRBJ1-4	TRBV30	CAWKTGLGEKLFF
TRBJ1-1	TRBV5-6	CASSKGGGVEAFF
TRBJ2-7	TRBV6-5	CASTRTGPYEQYF
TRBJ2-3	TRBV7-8	CASSLQGTDTQYF
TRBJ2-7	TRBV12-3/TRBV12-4	CASRQGAEDEQYF
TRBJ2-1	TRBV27	CASSLLASGRHNEQFF
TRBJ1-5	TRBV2	CASSEVPGPNQPQHF
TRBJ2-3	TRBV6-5	CASSYPPVDTQYF
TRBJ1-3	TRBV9	CASSVDEYSGNTIYF
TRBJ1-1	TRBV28	CASSRNRGRNTEAFF
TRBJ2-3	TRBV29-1	CSVDRAGGADTQYF
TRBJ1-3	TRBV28	CASSSNRQGRNTIYF
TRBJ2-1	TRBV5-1	CASRRGQGADEQFF
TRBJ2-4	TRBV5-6	CASSPSTVNIQYF
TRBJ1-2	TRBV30	CAWSVRAHYGYTF
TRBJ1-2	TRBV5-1	CASSQGQDTGGYTF
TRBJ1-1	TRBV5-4	CASSLIRIQGTEAFF
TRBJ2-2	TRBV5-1	CASRGGTGELFF
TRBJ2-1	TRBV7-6	CASSSNPGQGYNEQFF
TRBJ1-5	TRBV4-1	CASSQDLRQPQHF
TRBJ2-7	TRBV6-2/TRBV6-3	CASSERGNEQYF
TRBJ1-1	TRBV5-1	CASSFLGTGVTEAFF
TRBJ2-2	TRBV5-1	CASSLDTSGSRELFF
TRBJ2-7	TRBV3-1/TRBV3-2	CASSLATPTSAAPHEQYF
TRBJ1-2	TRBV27	CASSLTGGGEYGYTF
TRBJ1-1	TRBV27	CASSLSVNSNTEAFF
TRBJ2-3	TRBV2	CASSEGADTQYF
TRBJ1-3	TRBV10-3	CAIRSTGYPGNTIYF
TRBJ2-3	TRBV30	CAWDLAGGNTDTQYF
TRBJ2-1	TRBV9	CASSVGGRGYNEQFF
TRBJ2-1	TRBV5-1	CASSLAGPYNEQFF
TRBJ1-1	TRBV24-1	CATRSGGNTEAFF
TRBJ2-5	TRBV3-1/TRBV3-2	CASSQLRGETQYF
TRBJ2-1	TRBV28	CASSTRGGRSYNEQFF
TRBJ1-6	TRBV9	CASSVGNRGNSPLHF
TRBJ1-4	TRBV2	CASSWDRGGEKLFF
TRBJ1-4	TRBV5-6	CASSSAGQGAVATNEKLFF